This TCR beta chain was obtained from a study of T cell responses to AZD1222 COVID-19 vaccine. Study conclusions and caveats: Rises in breadth and depth of Spike-specific TCRs came after two AZD1222 doses.

Libraries were prepared by immunoSEQ multiplex PCR; TCRdb keeps only in-frame clonotypes and omits some of them. The data hold about 200,000 clones, with about nine tenths observed a single time. With regard to this clone: What it recognizes is unknown.

The germline V gene encodes CDR1 KGHSH and CDR2 LQKENI. There are 15 residues in the CDR3. V shed 2 bases, J shed 1 base, and the junction held 4 bases outside the gene matches. This rearrangement joins TRBV18 to TRBJ1-1, with TRBD1 matching 7 bases. This sample comprised peripheral blood, obtained 28 days after the second AZD1222 dose. The source is an adult who received the AZD1222 COVID-19 vaccine. The CDR3 sequence is CASSPAQGWNTEAFF. The CDR3 coding sequence is TGTGCCAGCTCACCAGCACAGGGGTGGAACACTGAAGCTTTCTTT. The complete variable domain, with remaining parts taken from reference TRBV18 and TRBJ1-1, reads NAGVMQNPRHLVRRRGQEARLRCSPMKGHSHVYWYRQLPEEGLKFMVYLQKENIIDESGMPKERFSAEFPKEGPSILRIQQVVRGDSAAYFCASSPAQGWNTEAFFGQGTRLTVV.